Below, one TCR beta chain is given with its context. The target antigen is unknown. These data come from a study of CD8 T cells in Susac syndrome. Findings of the study overall: By the study's own acknowledgment, its TCR sequencing and HLA analysis included relatively few individuals.

RNA totalling about 0.5 to 1 ug underwent reverse transcription with random hexamers. An immunoSEQ multiplex PCR amplified TCR beta CDR3 over 54 Vbeta and 13 Jbeta. MiXCR, applied by TCRdb to the immunoSEQ multiplex PCR reads, yields one record per CDR3 protein. In the table there are a few hundred thousand distinct CDR3 sequences, about 92% of which are singletons. V was shortened by 5 bases and J by 9 bases, with 17 bases between the two germline ends. This CDR3 is 13 amino acids long. CD8+ and CD4+ T cells from blood underwent TCR beta sequencing, which was carried out in a high-throughput format. While CD8+ and CD4+ T cells were isolated negatively, TEMRA cells were enriched by FACS.

The TCR comes from a human donor with multiple sclerosis. The chain links TRBV12-3 or TRBV12-4 to TRBJ2-7; possible D gene TRBD2, 5 bases. Sequenced input: CD4+ T cells from PBMCs. In DNA form, the CDR3 reads TGTGCCAGCAGTCGAGCGAATGGACTCGGGCAGTACTTC. As protein: CASSRANGLGQYF.